Listed below are T cell receptor beta chains from one sample, sequenced in a study of T cells after yellow fever vaccination. TCRdb used MiXCR to reprocess the 5' RACE reads, holding one entry per CDR3 protein. The sample lists under 300,000 distinct CDR3 sequences; around 7% were seen once. Sequencing used CD4+ T cells sorted from PBMCs, obtained 15 days after the yellow fever booster vaccination. The receptors originated from a man in his thirties or forties who received the YFV17D yellow fever vaccine. Each CDR3 is given with its conserved first and last residue. The D gene is left open where the match is weak. Some rows have no size entry. The others give once, few or many, or a class for an expanded clone.

d_gene	v_gene	abundance	j_gene	CDR3nt	CDR3aa
.	TRBV20-1	.	TRBJ2-1	TGCAGTGCGCAGCTCCGGCTAGCCATTAATGAGCAGTTCTTC	CSAQLRLAINEQFF
.	TRBV7-9	few	TRBJ2-7	TGTGCCAGCAGCTTAGGGGGGGACCGGTACGAGCAGTACTTC	CASSLGGDRYEQYF
.	TRBV27	many	TRBJ1-1	TGTGCCAGCAGCCTTTCGGGGGGCCACGCAGACACTGAAGCTTTCTTT	CASSLSGGHADTEAFF
.	TRBV28	many	TRBJ2-1	TGTGCCAGCAGCACCAACTTAAATGAGCAGTTCTTC	CASSTNLNEQFF
TRBD1	TRBV20-1	many	TRBJ1-1	TGCAGTGCTGGGACAGGGGGAAACACTGAAGCTTTCTTT	CSAGTGGNTEAFF
.	TRBV7-2	few	TRBJ1-3	TGTGCCAGCAGCTTAGTAACCGGGGTGGGATTGGGAAACACCATATATTTT	CASSLVTGVGLGNTIYF
TRBD1	TRBV6-5	many	TRBJ1-1	TGTGCCAGTACAGGGGTCAACACTGAAGCTTTCTTT	CASTGVNTEAFF
.	TRBV9	.	TRBJ2-5	TGTGCCAGCAGCCCTCGCCGGGACATTCAAGAGACCCAGTACTTC	CASSPRRDIQETQYF
.	TRBV11-2	few	TRBJ2-3	TGTGCCAGCAGCCCCAGGGTTACTGGCACAGATACGCAGTATTTT	CASSPRVTGTDTQYF
TRBD2	TRBV6-1	.	TRBJ2-3	TGTGCCAGCAGTGGGTCTAGCGGGTTTACAGATACGCAGTATTTT	CASSGSSGFTDTQYF
.	TRBV6-1	few	TRBJ1-1	TGTGCCAGCTCCTCCCCTAGGGGAGACGCTGAAGCTTTCTTT	CASSSPRGDAEAFF
TRBD2	TRBV20-1	.	TRBJ2-2	TGCAGTGCTAGAGGACTAGCGGGAGGGTTCGGCACCGGGGAGCTGTTTTTT	CSARGLAGGFGTGELFF
TRBD2	TRBV18	.	TRBJ2-5	TGTGCCAGCTCACCTTGGACTAGCGGGAGCCGAGGGGAGACCCAGTACTTC	CASSPWTSGSRGETQYF
TRBD1	TRBV6-1	many	TRBJ2-7	TGTGCCAGCAGTCAGGCTTGGGACAGGGGCTACGAGCAGTACTTC	CASSQAWDRGYEQYF
TRBD2	TRBV12-3/TRBV12-4	few	TRBJ2-3	TGTGCCAGCAGTTTTTTTAGCGGGAGATCGGATACGCAGTATTTT	CASSFFSGRSDTQYF
TRBD2	TRBV6-5	many	TRBJ2-1	TGTGCCAGCAGTTATCTCGCGGGAGGTTCCAATGAGCAGTTCTTC	CASSYLAGGSNEQFF
.	TRBV29-1	few	TRBJ2-1	TGCACCACTACCGACACGGACAATGAGCAGTTCTTC	CTTTDTDNEQFF
.	TRBV20-1	many	TRBJ2-7	TGCAGTGCTACAGATGGACCCAAAAAACCCTACGAGCAGTACTTC	CSATDGPKKPYEQYF